These 27 T cell receptor beta chains came from one sample sequenced in a study of T cell changes during pregnancy in multiple sclerosis. Clones were read by immunoSEQ multiplex PCR, and TCRdb kept only the in-frame ones, dropping some. The sample consists of 73,000 or so clones, 85% to 90% of them appearing once. Sequenced here: peripheral blood, sampled after pregnancy. The receptor set was obtained from a female donor in good health, enrolled as a control in a pregnancy study.

This clone appeared a single time. The J gene is TRBJ2-2, the V gene TRBV13; 10 bases line up with TRBD2. The CDR3 loop spans 15 amino acids. Trimming removed 6 bases from V and 3 bases from J; junction bases left unmatched: 4. CDR1 and CDR2 from the germline V gene are PRHDT and FYEKMQ (reference sequence). CDR3 nucleotides: TGTGCCAGCAGAAGTAGCGGGAGGTACACCGGGGAGCTGTTTTTT. Its protein product is CASRSSGRYTGELFF.

The V gene is TRBV6-6, the J gene TRBJ2-1, with D unclear. V was pared by 2 bases and J by 8 bases, with 13 bases between. CDR1 and CDR2 from the germline V gene are MNHNY and SVGAGI (reference sequence). The CDR3 consists of 14 residues. The CDR3 reads CASSYGSRTDEQFF. The CDR3 DNA is TGTGCCAGCAGTTACGGGTCTAGAACCGATGAGCAGTTCTTC.

The chain recombines TRBV25-1 with TRBJ2-5; D may be TRBD1 (5 bases). CDR1 is MGHDK and CDR2 is SYGVNS in the germline V gene. CDR3 length: 15 residues. Trimming pared 2 bases from V and 0 bases from J, leaving 10 bases between. DNA for the CDR3: TGTGCCAGCAGTGAAGCAGGGCGGTACCAAGAGACCCAGTACTTC. Translation: CASSEAGRYQETQYF.

J is TRBJ1-2 and V is TRBV2; 7 bases match TRBD1. CDR1 and CDR2 from the germline V gene are SNHLY and FYNNEI. CDR3 length: 17 amino acids. V lost 6 bases and J lost 2; bases outside the gene matches: 15. CDR3 bases: TGTGCCAGCAGCACCATACCGGGACAGAAACCCAACTATGGCTACACCTTC. Protein sequence: CASSTIPGQKPNYGYTF.

The gene calls are TRBV14 and TRBJ1-1; the match to TRBD1 covers 9 bases. The J segment lost 6 bases and the V segment lost 5 bases, leaving 10 bases of the junction unmatched. CDR3 size: 15 residues. CDR1 is SGHDN and CDR2 is FVKESK in the germline V gene. Here the CDR3 reads CASSTTYRGQSEAFF. In DNA, the CDR3 is TGTGCCAGCAGCACCACTTACAGGGGGCAGTCTGAAGCTTTCTTT. The full variable domain, in which reference TRBV14 and TRBJ1-1 provide the parts outside the CDR3, is EAGVTQFPSHSVIEKGQTVTLRCDPISGHDNLYWYRRVMGKEIKFLLHFVKESKQDESGMPNNRFLAERTGGTYSTLKVQPAELEDSGVYFCASSTTYRGQSEAFFGQGTRLTVV.

V gene TRBV4-3 combines with J gene TRBJ1-1; TRBD1 is a possible D gene (5 bases). Germline values: CDR1 LGHNA, CDR2 YSLEER. Trimming took 0 bases from V and 11 from J, leaving 13 bases between them. The CDR3 spans 13 residues. The DNA for the CDR3 is TGCGCCAGCAGCCAAGAACGGGGGAGACGGGCTTTCTTT. Residues: CASSQERGRRAFF.

The chain couples TRBV25-1 to TRBJ2-1, with 11 bases aligning to TRBD2. The CDR3 covers 15 residues. J lost 5 bases, V lost 2 bases, and 2 bases had no gene match. Germline-derived CDR1 and CDR2 are MGHDK and SYGVNS. As DNA, the CDR3 is TGTGCCAGCAGTGAAGTGACTAGCGGGGACAATGAGCAGTTCTTC. Its protein product is CASSEVTSGDNEQFF.

The chain carries TRBV11-2 and TRBJ2-7; D uncertain. This CDR3 spans 16 amino acids. Per the germline V gene, CDR1 is SGHAT and CDR2 is FQNNGV. The V end lost 3 bases, the J end lost 0 bases, and 15 bases lay between the germline ends. The DNA for the CDR3 is TGTGCCAGCAGCTTCCCCCTGAGGTTCATCTCCTACGAGCAGTACTTC. Residues: CASSFPLRFISYEQYF.

The rearrangement joins TRBV10-1 to TRBJ2-7; 8 bases are a match to TRBD1. The CDR3 is 14 residues long. Per the germline V gene, CDR1 is WNHNN and CDR2 is SYGVQD (reference sequence). V was pared by 2 bases and J by 6 bases, with 6 bases of the junction left unmatched. This CDR3 is CASSEVRGPGEQYF. The CDR3 DNA reads TGCGCCAGCAGTGAGGTCAGGGGGCCAGGCGAGCAGTACTTC.

The chain couples TRBV7-9 to TRBJ1-2; D unclear. Deletions cut 4 bases from V and 8 bases from J, with 17 bases between. The CDR3 runs 14 residues. Germline V gives CDR1 SEHNR, CDR2 FQNEAQ (reference sequence). CDR3 loop: CASSSLFQNGGYTF. As DNA, the CDR3 is TGTGCCAGCAGCTCTCTTTTCCAGAACGGGGGCTACACCTTC. Together with reference TRBV7-9 and TRBJ1-2, the CDR3 gives the full variable domain: DTGVSQNPRHKITKRGQNVTFRCDPISEHNRLYWYRQTLGQGPEFLTYFQNEAQLEKSRLLSDRFSAERPKGSFSTLEIQRTEQGDSAMYLCASSSLFQNGGYTFGSGTRLTVV.

The genes are TRBV5-1 and TRBJ2-5, with a tentative D call TRBD2 (5 bases). Germline CDR1 reads SGHRS; CDR2 reads YFSETQ. This CDR3 has 16 amino acids. Trimming removed 5 bases from V and 2 bases from J, with 19 bases in between. This CDR3 is CASRGDFLQLQETQYF. The CDR3 region has the DNA TGCGCCAGCAGGGGAGACTTCCTACAGCTACAAGAGACCCAGTACTTC.

The chain recombines TRBV5-6 with TRBJ2-7; D ambiguous. V lost 4 bases, J lost 0 bases, and 8 bases lay in between. The CDR3 extends over 13 amino acids. CDR1 is SGHDT, CDR2 YYEEEE, per germline. This CDR3 is CASSDLNSYEQYF. In nucleotides, the CDR3 is TGTGCCAGCAGCGACTTGAACTCCTACGAGCAGTACTTC.

This clone has a count of ten or more. J is TRBJ1-1 and V is TRBV12-5; a possible D gene is TRBD1 (6 bases). V shed 0 bases and J shed 1 base, with 9 bases lying between them. The CDR3 length is 15 residues. Germline loops: CDR1 LGHNT, CDR2 FRNRAP. CDR3 nucleotide sequence: TGTGCTAGTGGTTTGGTACGGACAGCGAACACTGAAGCTTTCTTT. Its protein product is CASGLVRTANTEAFF.

Here the CDR3 DNA reads TGTGCCTGGAGCGGGGTTAGCACAGATACGCAGTATTTT. It codes for CAWSGVSTDTQYF. This chain connects TRBV30 to TRBJ2-3; D possibly corresponds to TRBD2 (5 bases). The V end was cut by 3 bases, the J end by 0 bases, with 7 bases between. This CDR3 is 13 amino acids long. Germline values: CDR1 GTSNPN, CDR2 SVGIG (reference sequence).

The J gene is TRBJ2-4, the V gene TRBV2; TRBD2 aligns across 12 bases. Germline-derived CDR1 and CDR2 are SNHLY and FYNNEI. Unmatched junction bases numbered 9, after V lost 6 bases and J lost 6 bases. This CDR3 has 16 amino acids. The CDR3 DNA follows: TGTGCCAGCAGGTGGCTGCTAGCGGGGGGGCGAAACATTCAGTACTTC. It specifies CASRWLLAGGRNIQYF.

The chain links TRBV5-4 to TRBJ1-1, with a tentative D call TRBD1 (5 bases). V lost 4 bases and J lost 0, with 7 bases in between. Germline CDR1 is SGHNT and CDR2 is YYREEE (reference sequence). The CDR3 extends over 13 amino acids. CDR3 sequence reads: CASSKDMNTEAFF. The CDR3 region has the DNA TGTGCCAGCAGCAAGGACATGAACACTGAAGCTTTCTTT.

The chain's CDR3 is CASSLNGEAFF. The CDR3 coding sequence is TGTGCCAGCAGCTTAAACGGGGAGGCTTTCTTT. This sequence joins TRBV11-3 and TRBJ1-1, with D hard to call. The V end was cut by 2 bases, the J end by 11 bases, with 9 bases between. This CDR3 comprises 11 residues. Germline CDR1 reads SGHNT; CDR2 reads YENEEA.

The chain couples TRBV27 to TRBJ2-3; a possible D gene is TRBD2 (5 bases). Trimming shortened V by 10 bases and J by 4 bases, and 21 bases separated the two germline ends. The CDR3 has 15 residues. Germline values: CDR1 MNHEY, CDR2 SMNVEV (reference sequence). The DNA for the CDR3 is TGTGCCACTTCGAGGCGGGTCGGCCTCCCAGATACGCAGTATTTT. Translating gives CATSRRVGLPDTQYF.

The chain combines TRBV7-9 with TRBJ1-1; TRBD1 matches at 7 bases. This CDR3 region has 14 residues. V gave up 0 bases and J gave up 8 bases; unmatched junction bases: 6. The germline gives CDR1 SEHNR, CDR2 FQNEAQ (reference sequence). In nucleotides, the CDR3 is TGTGCCAGCAGCTTAGCCCTGGGACAGCACGAAGCTTTCTTT. This translates into CASSLALGQHEAFF.

The gene calls are TRBV6-5 and TRBJ1-4; D is undetermined. The CDR3 is 13 amino acids. Between the trimmed V and J ends, which lost 4 bases and 8 bases, there was a span of 11 bases. Germline values: CDR1 MNHEY, CDR2 SVGAGI. CDR3 nucleotides: TGTGCCAGCAGTTCCCCCCCGAGGGAAAAACTGTTTTTT. It specifies CASSSPPREKLFF.

The chain uses TRBV11-3 and TRBJ1-2; D unclear. The germline V gene has CDR1 SGHNT and CDR2 YENEEA. With 3 bases removed from V and 5 bases from J, the gap between germline ends came to 7 bases. This CDR3 has 12 residues. The CDR3, as DNA: TGTGCCAGCAGCTTGGGCAGTTATGGCTACACCTTC. It yields the protein CASSLGSYGYTF.

This chain links TRBV30 with TRBJ1-3; no definite D call. The length of the CDR3 is 15 residues. The ends were cut back, 0 bases at V and 2 bases at J, with 11 bases in the middle. Germline CDR1 and CDR2: GTSNPN and SVGIG (reference sequence). CDR3: CAWSVRRSPGNTIYF. CDR3 in DNA: TGTGCCTGGAGTGTACGGCGGAGCCCTGGAAACACCATATATTTT.

CDR3 in amino acids: CASSFPPGGTGANVLTF. CDR3 nucleotide sequence: TGTGCCAGCAGCTTCCCTCCCGGGGGGACTGGGGCCAACGTCCTGACTTTC. The rearrangement links TRBV7-2 to TRBJ2-6, with 7 bases identical to TRBD2. The V gene's germline CDR1 is SGHTA and CDR2 FQGNSA. The V and J ends lost 3 bases and 2 bases, in that order; junction bases with no gene match: 7. This CDR3 comprises 17 residues.

The chain employs TRBV6-1 and TRBJ2-5, with TRBD1 as a possible D gene (6 bases). The CDR3 runs to 13 residues. V lost 6 bases and J lost 6, with 14 bases in between. The germline V gene has CDR1 MNHNS and CDR2 SASEGT. The CDR3 region has the DNA TGTGCCAGCAGGTCGACAGGTCCAAAGACCCAGTACTTC. This encodes CASRSTGPKTQYF.

The genes are TRBV7-2 and TRBJ2-1; TRBD2 aligns across 8 bases. CDR3 length equals 16 residues. The germline V gene encodes CDR1 SGHTA and CDR2 FQGNSA. After removal of 2 bases from V and 7 bases from J, the junction contained 10 bases not matched to a gene. The DNA of the CDR3 is TGTGCCAGCAGCTTACCGGGGCTAGCGGGCCGAAATGAGCAGTTCTTC. Its translation: CASSLPGLAGRNEQFF. The full variable domain, its missing parts supplied by reference TRBV7-2 and TRBJ2-1, is GAGVSQSPSNKVTEKGKDVELRCDPISGHTALYWYRQSLGQGLEFLIYFQGNSAPDKSGLPSDRFSAERTGGSVSTLTIQRTQQEDSAVYLCASSLPGLAGRNEQFFGPGTRLTVL.

The chain employs TRBV9 and TRBJ2-1; 9 nucleotides align to TRBD2. The CDR3 spans 15 residues. V gave up 6 bases and J gave up 0 bases; unmatched junction bases: 4. Germline CDR1 is SGDLS and CDR2 is YYNGEE. CDR3 sequence (DNA): TGTGCCAGCATGCGGGGGGGCAGCTCCTACAATGAGCAGTTCTTC. Its protein is CASMRGGSSYNEQFF.

The chain links TRBV9 to TRBJ1-6; D is ambiguous. The germline V gene encodes CDR1 SGDLS and CDR2 YYNGEE. With 4 bases removed from V and 9 bases from J, the gap between germline ends came to 11 bases. CDR3 size: 13 residues. The DNA of the CDR3 is TGTGCCAGCAGCCCCAGCCCGGGTTCACCCCTCCACTTT. Translated, it gives CASSPSPGSPLHF.